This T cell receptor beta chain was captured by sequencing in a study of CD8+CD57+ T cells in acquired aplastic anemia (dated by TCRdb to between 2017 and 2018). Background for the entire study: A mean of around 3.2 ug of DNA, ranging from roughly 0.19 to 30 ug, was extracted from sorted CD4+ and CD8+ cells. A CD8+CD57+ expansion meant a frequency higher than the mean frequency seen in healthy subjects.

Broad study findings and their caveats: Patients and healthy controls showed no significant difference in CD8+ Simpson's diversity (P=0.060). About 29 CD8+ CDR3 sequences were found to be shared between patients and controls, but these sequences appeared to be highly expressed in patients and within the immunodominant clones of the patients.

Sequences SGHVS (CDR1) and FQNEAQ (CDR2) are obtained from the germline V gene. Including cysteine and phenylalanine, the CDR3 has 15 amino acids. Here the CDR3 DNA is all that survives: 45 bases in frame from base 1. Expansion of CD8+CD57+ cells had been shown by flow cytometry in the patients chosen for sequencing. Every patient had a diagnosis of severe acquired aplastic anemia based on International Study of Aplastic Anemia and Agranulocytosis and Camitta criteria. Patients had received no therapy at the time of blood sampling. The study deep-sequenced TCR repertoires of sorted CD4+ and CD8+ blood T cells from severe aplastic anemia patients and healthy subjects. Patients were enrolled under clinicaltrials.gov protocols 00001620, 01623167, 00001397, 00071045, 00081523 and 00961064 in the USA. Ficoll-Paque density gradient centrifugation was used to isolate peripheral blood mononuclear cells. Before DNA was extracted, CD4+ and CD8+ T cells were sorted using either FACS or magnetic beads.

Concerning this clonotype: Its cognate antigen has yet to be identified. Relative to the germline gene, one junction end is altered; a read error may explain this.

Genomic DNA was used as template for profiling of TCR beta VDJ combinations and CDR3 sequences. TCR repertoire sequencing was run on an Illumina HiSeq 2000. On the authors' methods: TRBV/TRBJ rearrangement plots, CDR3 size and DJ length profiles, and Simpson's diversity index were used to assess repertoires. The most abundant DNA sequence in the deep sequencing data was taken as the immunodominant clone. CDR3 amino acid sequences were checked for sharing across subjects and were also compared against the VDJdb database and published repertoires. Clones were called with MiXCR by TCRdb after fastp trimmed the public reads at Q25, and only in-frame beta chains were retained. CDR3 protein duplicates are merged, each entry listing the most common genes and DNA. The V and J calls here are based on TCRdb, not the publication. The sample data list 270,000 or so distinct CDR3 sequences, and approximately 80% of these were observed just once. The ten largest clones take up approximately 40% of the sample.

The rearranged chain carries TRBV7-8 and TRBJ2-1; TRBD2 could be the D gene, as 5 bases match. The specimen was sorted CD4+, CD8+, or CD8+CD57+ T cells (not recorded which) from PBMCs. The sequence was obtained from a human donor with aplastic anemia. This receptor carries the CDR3 CASSTASGAYEQHFF. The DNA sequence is TGTGCCAGTAGTACAGCCAGCGGCGCCTACGAGCAGCACTTCTTC.